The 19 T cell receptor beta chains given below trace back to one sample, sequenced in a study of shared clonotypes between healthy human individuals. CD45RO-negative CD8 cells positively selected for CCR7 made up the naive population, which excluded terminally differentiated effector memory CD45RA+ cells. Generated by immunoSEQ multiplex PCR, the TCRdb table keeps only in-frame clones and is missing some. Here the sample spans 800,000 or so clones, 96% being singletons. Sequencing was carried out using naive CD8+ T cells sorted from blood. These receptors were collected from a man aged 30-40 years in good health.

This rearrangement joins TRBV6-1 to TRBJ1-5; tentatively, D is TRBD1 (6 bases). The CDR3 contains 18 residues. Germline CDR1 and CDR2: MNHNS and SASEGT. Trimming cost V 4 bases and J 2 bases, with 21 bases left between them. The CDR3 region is CASSASAGAHKRNQPQHF. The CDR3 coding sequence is TGTGCCAGCAGTGCCTCGGCGGGGGCCCACAAGCGCAATCAGCCCCAGCATTTT.

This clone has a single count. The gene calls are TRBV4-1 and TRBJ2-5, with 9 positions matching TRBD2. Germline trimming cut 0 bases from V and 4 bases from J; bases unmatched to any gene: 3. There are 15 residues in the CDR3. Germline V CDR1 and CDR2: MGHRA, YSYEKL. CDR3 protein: CASSQEGLALETQYF. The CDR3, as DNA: TGCGCCAGCAGCCAAGAGGGACTAGCTTTAGAGACCCAGTACTTC.

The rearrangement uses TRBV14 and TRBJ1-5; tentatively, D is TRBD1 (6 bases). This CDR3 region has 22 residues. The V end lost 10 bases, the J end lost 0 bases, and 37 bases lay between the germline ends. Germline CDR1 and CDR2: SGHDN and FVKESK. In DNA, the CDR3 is TGTGCCAACCAACCGAAAAAAGTCCGGGACAAGGGAACGCGAAATAGCAATCAGCCCCAGCATTTT. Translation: CANQPKKVRDKGTRNSNQPQHF.

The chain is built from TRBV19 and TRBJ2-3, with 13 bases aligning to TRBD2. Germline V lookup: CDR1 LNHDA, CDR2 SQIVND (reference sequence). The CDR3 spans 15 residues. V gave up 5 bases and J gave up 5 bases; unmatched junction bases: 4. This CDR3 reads CASSGLAGVGDTQYF. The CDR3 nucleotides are TGTGCCAGTAGTGGACTAGCGGGAGTAGGAGATACGCAGTATTTT.

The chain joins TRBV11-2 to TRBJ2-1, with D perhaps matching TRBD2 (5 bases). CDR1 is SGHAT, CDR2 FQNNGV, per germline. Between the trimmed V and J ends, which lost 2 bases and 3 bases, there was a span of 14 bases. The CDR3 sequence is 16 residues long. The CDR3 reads CASSLYDGNLYNEQFF. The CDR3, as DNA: TGTGCCAGCAGCTTATATGACGGGAACCTCTACAATGAGCAGTTCTTC.

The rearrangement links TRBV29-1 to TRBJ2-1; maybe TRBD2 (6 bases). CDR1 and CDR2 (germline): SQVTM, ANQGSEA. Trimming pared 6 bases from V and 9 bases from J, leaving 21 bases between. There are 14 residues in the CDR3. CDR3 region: CSVIPPELEGEQFF. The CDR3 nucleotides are TGCAGCGTGATACCCCCGGAGCTGGAGGGTGAGCAGTTCTTC.

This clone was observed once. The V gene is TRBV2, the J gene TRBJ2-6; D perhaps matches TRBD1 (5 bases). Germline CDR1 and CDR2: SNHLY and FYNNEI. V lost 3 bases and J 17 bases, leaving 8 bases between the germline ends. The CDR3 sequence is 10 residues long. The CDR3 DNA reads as TGTGCCAGCAGTGACAGGGAAATGACTTTC. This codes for CASSDREMTF.

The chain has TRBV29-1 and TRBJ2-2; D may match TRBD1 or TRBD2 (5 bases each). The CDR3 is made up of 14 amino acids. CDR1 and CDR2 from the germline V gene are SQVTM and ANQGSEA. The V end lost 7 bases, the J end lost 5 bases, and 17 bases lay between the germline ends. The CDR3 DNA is TGCAGCGGGGAGACAGCGACGGGAACCGGGGAGCTGTTTTTT. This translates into CSGETATGTGELFF.

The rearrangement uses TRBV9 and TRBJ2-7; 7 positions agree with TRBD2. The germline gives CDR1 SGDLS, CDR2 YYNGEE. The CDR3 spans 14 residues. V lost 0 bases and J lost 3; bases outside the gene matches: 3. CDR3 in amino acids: CASSVGGGDYEQYF. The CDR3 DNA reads TGTGCCAGCAGCGTAGGGGGAGGGGACTACGAGCAGTACTTC.

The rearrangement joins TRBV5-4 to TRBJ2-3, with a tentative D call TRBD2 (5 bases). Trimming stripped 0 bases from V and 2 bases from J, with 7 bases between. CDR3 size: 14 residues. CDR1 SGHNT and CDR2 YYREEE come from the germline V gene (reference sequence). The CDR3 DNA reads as TGTGCCAGCAGCTTGGGGGAGAACACAGATACGCAGTATTTT. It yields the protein CASSLGENTDTQYF.

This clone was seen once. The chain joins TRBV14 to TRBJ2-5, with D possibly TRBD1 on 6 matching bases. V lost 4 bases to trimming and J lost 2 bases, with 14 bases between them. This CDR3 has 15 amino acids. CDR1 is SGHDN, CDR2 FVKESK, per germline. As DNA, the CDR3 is TGTGCCAGCAGCCGCCTGGACAGAAGACAAGAGACCCAGTACTTC. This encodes CASSRLDRRQETQYF. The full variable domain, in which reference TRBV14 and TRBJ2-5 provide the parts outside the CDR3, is EAGVTQFPSHSVIEKGQTVTLRCDPISGHDNLYWYRRVMGKEIKFLLHFVKESKQDESGMPNNRFLAERTGGTYSTLKVQPAELEDSGVYFCASSRLDRRQETQYFGPGTRLLVL.

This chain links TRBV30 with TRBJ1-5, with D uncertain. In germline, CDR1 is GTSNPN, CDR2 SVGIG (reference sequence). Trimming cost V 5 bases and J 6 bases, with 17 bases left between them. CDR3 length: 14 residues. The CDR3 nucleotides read TGTGCCTGGGGGCCGAGTGTAGGAGGTCAGCCCCAGCATTTT. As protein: CAWGPSVGGQPQHF. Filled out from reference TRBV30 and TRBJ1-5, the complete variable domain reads SQTIHQWPATLVQPVGSPLSLECTVEGTSNPNLYWYRQAAGRGLQLLFYSVGIGQISSEVPQNLSASRPQDRQFILSSKKLLLSDSGFYLCAWGPSVGGQPQHFGDGTRLSIL.

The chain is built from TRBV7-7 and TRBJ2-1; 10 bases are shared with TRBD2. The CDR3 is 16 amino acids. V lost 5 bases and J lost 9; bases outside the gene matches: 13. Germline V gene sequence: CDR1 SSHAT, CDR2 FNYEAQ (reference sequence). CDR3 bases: TGTGCCAGCAGCCCACCCGGCCTAGCGGGAGCGGGTGAGCAGTTCTTC. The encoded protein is CASSPPGLAGAGEQFF.

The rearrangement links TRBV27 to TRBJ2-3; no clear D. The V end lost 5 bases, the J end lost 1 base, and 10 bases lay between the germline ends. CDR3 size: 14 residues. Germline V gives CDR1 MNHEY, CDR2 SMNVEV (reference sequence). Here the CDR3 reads CASSQLTGTDTQYF. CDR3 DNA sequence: TGTGCCAGCAGTCAATTGACGGGCACAGATACGCAGTATTTT.

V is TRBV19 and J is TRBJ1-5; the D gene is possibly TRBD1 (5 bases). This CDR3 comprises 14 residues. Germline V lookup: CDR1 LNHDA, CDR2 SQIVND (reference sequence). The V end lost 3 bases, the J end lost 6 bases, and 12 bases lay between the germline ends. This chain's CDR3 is CASSIDSKGQPQHF. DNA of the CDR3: TGTGCCAGTAGTATCGACAGTAAGGGTCAGCCCCAGCATTTT.

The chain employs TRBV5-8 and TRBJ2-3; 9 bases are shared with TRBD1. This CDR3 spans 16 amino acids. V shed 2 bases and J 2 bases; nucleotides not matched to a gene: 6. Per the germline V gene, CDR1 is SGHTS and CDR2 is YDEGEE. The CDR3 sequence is CASSFGTGRYTDTQYF. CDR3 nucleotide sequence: TGTGCCAGCAGCTTCGGGACAGGGAGATACACAGATACGCAGTATTTT.

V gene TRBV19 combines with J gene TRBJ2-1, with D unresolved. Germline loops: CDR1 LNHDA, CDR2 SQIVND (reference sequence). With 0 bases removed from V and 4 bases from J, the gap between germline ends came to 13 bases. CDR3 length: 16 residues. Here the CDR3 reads CASSIDPGLGYNEQFF. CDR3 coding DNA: TGTGCCAGTAGTATAGATCCAGGTCTGGGGTACAATGAGCAGTTCTTC. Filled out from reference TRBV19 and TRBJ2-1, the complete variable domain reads DGGITQSPKYLFRKEGQNVTLSCEQNLNHDAMYWYRQDPGQGLRLIYYSQIVNDFQKGDIAEGYSVSREKKESFPLTVTSAQKNPTAFYLCASSIDPGLGYNEQFFGPGTRLTVL.

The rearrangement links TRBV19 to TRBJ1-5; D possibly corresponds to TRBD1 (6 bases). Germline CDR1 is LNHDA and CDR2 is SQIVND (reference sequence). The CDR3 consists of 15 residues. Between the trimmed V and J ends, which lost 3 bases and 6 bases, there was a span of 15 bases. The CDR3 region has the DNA TGTGCCAGTAGTATTGGGAGGGGGGCTCGTCAGCCCCAGCATTTT. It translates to CASSIGRGARQPQHF.

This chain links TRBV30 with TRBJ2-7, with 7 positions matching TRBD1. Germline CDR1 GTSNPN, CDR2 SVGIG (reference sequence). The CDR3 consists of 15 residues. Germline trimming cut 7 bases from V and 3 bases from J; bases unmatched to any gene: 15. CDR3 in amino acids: CASLHEQRGHYEQYF. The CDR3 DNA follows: TGTGCCTCCCTCCACGAACAAAGGGGGCACTACGAGCAGTACTTC. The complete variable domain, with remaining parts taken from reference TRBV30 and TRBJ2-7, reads SQTIHQWPATLVQPVGSPLSLECTVEGTSNPNLYWYRQAAGRGLQLLFYSVGIGQISSEVPQNLSASRPQDRQFILSSKKLLLSDSGFYLCASLHEQRGHYEQYFGPGTRLTVT.